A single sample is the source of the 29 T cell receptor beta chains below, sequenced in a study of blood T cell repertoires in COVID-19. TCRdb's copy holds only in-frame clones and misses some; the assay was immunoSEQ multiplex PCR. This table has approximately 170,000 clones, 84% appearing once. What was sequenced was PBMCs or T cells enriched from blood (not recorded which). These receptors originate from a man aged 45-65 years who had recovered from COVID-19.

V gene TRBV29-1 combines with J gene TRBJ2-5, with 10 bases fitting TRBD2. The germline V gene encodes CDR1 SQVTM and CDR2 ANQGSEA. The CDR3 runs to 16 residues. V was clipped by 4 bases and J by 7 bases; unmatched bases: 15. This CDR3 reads CSVASLAGVVYVTQYF. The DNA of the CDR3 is TGCAGCGTTGCGTCTCTAGCGGGGGTCGTGTACGTGACCCAGTACTTC.

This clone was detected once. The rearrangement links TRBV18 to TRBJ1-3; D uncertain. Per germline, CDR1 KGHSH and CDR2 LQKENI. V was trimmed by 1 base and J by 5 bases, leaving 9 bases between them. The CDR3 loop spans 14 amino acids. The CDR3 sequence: CASSPLLSRNTIYF. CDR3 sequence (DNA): TGTGCCAGCTCACCACTACTAAGCAGAAACACCATATATTTT.

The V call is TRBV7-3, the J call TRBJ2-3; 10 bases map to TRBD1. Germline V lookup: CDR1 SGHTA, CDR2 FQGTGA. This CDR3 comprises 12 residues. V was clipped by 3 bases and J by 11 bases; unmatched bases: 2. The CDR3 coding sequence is TGTGCCAGCAGCTTGGGACAGGGGCAGCAGTATTTT. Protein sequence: CASSLGQGQQYF.

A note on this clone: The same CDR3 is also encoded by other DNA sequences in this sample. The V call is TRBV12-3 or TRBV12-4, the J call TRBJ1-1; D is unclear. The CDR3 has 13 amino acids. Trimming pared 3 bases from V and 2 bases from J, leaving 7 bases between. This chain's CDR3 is CASSFRVNTEAFF. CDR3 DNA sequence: TGTGCCAGCAGTTTTCGAGTAAACACTGAAGCTTTCTTT.

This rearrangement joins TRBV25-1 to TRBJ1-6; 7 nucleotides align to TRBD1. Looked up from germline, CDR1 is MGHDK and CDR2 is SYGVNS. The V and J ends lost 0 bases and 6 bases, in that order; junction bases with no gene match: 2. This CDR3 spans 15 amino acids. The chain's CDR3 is CASSEYPGGNSPLHF. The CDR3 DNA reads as TGTGCCAGCAGTGAATACCCAGGGGGTAATTCACCCCTCCACTTT. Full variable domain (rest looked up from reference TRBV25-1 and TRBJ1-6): EADIYQTPRYLVIGTGKKITLECSQTMGHDKMYWYQQDPGMELHLIHYSYGVNSTEKGDLSSESTVSRIRTEHFPLTLESARPSHTSQYLCASSEYPGGNSPLHFGNGTRLTVT.

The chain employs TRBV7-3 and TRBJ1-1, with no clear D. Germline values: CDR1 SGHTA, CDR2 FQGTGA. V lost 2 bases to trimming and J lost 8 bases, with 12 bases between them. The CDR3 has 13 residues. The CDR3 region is CASSLFDGDEAFF. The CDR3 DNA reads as TGTGCCAGCAGCTTATTTGACGGAGACGAAGCTTTCTTT.

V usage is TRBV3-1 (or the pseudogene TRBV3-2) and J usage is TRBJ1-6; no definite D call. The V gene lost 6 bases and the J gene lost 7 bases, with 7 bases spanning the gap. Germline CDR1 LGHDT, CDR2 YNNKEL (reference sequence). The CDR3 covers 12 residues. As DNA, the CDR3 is TGTGCCAGCAGGACTGGAAATTCACCCCTCCACTTT. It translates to CASRTGNSPLHF.

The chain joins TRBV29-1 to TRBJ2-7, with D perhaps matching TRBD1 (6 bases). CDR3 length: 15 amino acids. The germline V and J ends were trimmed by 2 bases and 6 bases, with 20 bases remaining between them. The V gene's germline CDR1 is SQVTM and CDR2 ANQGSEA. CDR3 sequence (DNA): TGCAGCGTTGAAAGTGGACAGTCCTACCCCAGCGAGCAGTACTTC. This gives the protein CSVESGQSYPSEQYF.

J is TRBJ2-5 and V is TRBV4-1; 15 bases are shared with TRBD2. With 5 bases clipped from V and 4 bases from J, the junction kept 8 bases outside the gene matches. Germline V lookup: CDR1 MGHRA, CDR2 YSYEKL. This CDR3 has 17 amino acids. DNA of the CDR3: TGCGCCAGCAGCTTAGGACTAGCGGGGGGGTTAATAGAGACCCAGTACTTC. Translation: CASSLGLAGGLIETQYF.

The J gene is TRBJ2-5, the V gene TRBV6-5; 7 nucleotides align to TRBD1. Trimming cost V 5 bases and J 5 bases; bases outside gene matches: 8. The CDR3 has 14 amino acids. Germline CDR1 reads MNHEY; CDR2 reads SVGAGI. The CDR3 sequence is CASSRQGSGETQYF. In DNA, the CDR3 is TGTGCCAGCAGTCGACAGGGCTCGGGGGAGACCCAGTACTTC.

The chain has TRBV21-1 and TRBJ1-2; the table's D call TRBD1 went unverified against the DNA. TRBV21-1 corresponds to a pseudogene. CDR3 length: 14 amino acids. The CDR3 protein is CASSKRTGRYGYTF. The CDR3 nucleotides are TGTGCCAGCAGCAAGAGGACAGGGCGGTATGGCTACACCTTC.

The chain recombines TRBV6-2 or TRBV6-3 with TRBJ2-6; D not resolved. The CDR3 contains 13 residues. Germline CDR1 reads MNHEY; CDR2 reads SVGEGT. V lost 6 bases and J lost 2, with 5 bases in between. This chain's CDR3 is CASSLAGANVLTF. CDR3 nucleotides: TGTGCCAGCAGCCTAGCTGGGGCCAACGTCCTGACTTTC.

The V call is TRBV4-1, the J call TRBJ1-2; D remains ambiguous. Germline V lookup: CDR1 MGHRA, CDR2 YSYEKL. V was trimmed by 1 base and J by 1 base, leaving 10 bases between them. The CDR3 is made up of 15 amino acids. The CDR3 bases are TGCGCCAGCAGCCAAGTAGCTTCGGGTAACTATGGCTACACCTTC. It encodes CASSQVASGNYGYTF.

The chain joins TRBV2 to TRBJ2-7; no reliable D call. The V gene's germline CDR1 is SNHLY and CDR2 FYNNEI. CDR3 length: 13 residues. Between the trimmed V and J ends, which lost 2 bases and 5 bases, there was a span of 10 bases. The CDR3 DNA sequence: TGTGCCAGCAGTGAACTAACCGCCGACGAGCAGTACTTC. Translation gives CASSELTADEQYF.

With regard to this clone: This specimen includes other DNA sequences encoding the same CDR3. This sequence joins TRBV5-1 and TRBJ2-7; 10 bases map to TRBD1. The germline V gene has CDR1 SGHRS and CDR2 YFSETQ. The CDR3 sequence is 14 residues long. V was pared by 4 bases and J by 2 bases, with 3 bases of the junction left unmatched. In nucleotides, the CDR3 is TGCGCCAGCAGCCTGGGACAGGGGCCCTACGAGCAGTACTTC. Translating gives CASSLGQGPYEQYF.

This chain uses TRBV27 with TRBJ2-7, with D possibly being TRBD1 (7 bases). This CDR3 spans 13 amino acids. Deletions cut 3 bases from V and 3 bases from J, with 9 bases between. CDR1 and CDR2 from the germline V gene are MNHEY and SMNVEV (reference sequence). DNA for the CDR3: TGTGCCAGCAGTTTGCAGGGGGGCTACGAGCAGTACTTC. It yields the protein CASSLQGGYEQYF.

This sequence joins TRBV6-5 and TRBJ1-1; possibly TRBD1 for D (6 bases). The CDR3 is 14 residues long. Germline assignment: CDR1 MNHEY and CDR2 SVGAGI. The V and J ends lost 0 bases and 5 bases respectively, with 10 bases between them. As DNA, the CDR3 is TGTGCCAGCAGTTACTCCAGGGGAGGGACTGAAGCTTTCTTT. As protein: CASSYSRGGTEAFF.

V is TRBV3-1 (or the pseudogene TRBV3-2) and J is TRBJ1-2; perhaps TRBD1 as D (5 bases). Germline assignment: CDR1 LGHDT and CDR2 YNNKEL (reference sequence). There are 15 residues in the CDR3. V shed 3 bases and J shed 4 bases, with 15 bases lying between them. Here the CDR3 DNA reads TGTGCCAGCAGCCATTACGACAGATTATTCTATGGCTACACCTTC. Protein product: CASSHYDRLFYGYTF.

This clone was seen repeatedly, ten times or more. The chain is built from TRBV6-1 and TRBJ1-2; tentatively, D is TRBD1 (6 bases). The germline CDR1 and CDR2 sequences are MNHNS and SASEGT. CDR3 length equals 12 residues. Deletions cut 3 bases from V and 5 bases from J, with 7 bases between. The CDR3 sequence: CASSDRGYGYTF. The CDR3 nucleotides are TGTGCCAGCAGTGACAGGGGATATGGCTACACCTTC.

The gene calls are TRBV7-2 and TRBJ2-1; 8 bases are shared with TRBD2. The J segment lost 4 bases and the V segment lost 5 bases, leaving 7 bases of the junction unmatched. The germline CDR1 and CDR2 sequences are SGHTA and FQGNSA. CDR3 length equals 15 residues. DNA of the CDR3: TGTGCCAGCAGCGCCGGGGCGGGGGGATACAATGAGCAGTTCTTC. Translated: CASSAGAGGYNEQFF.

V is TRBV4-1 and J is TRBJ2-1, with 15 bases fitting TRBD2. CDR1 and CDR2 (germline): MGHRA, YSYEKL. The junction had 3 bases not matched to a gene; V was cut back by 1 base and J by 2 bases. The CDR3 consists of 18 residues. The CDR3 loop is CASSQGTSGGAPYNEQFF. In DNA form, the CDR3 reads TGCGCCAGCAGCCAAGGGACTAGCGGGGGGGCGCCCTACAATGAGCAGTTCTTC.

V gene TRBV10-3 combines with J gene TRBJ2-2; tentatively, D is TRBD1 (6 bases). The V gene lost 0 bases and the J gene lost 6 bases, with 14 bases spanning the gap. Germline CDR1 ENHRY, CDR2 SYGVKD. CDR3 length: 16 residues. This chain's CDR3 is CAISESQQGGPGELFF. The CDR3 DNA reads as TGTGCCATCAGTGAGTCGCAACAGGGTGGTCCCGGGGAGCTGTTTTTT.

For the CDR3, the DNA is TGTGCCAGCTCACCGCAGACAGGTAACTACGAGCAGTACTTC. Translation gives CASSPQTGNYEQYF. The chain uses TRBV18 and TRBJ2-7; tentatively, D is TRBD1 (6 bases). The germline V gene has CDR1 KGHSH and CDR2 LQKENI. V lost 3 bases and J lost 3, with 12 bases in between. This CDR3 region has 14 residues.

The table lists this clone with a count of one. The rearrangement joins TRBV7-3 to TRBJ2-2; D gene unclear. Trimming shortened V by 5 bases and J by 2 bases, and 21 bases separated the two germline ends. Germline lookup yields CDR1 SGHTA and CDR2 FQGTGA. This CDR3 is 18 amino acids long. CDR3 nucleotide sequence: TGTGCCAGCAGCCCCCACCCGTGGGCCTCCCCTAACACCGGGGAGCTGTTTTTT. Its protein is CASSPHPWASPNTGELFF.

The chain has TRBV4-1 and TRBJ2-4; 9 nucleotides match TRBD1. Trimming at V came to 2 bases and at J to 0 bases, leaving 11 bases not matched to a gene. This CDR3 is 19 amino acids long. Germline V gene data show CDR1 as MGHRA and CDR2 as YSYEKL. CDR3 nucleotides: TGCGCCAGCAGCCAACCGGGACAGGGACTACGAGGAGCCAAAAACATTCAGTACTTC. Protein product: CASSQPGQGLRGAKNIQYF.

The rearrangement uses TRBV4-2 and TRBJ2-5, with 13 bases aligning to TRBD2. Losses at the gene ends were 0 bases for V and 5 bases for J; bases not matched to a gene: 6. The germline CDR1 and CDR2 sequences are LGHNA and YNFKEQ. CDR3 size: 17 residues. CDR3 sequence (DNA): TGTGCCAGCAGCCAAGAGGGACTAGCGGGGTCGGGGGAGACCCAGTACTTC. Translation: CASSQEGLAGSGETQYF.

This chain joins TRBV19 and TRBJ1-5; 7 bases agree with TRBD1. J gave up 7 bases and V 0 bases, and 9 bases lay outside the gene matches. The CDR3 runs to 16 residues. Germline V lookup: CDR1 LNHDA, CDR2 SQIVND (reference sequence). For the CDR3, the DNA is TGTGCCAGTAGTATAGAACCAGGGGGTACAGGGCAGCCCCAGCATTTT. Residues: CASSIEPGGTGQPQHF.

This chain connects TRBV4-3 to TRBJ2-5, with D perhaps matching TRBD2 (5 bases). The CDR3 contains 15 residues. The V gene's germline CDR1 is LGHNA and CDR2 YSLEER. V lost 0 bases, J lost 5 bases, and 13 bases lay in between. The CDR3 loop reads CASSQDNGLAETQYF. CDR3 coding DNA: TGCGCCAGCAGCCAAGATAATGGGTTAGCGGAGACCCAGTACTTC.

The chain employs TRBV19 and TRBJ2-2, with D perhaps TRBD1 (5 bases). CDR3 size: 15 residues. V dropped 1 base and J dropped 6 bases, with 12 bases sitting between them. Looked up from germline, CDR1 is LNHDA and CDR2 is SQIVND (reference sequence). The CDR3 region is CASSIVGQGPGELFF. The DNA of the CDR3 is TGTGCCAGTAGTATAGTCGGGCAGGGCCCCGGGGAGCTGTTTTTT. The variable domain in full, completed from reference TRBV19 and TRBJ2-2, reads DGGITQSPKYLFRKEGQNVTLSCEQNLNHDAMYWYRQDPGQGLRLIYYSQIVNDFQKGDIAEGYSVSREKKESFPLTVTSAQKNPTAFYLCASSIVGQGPGELFFGEGSRLTVL.